This T cell receptor (beta chain) was documented in a study of blood T cells in healthy people across ages (dated by TCRdb to between 2015 and 2016). About the investigation overall: Template switching captured roughly one uniquely barcoded TCR beta cDNA molecule per two T cells in model experiments. Using deep sequencing normalized with unique cDNA molecular identifiers, the study measured how TCR beta repertoire diversity changes with age. The study analyzed two additional independent replicas of 1 million unique cDNA reads from the same blood draw for two donors, one aged 18 to 30 and one aged 80 or older. To avoid experimental bias, donors of different ages were randomly spread across the sequencing lanes. The donors were split into four age groups: young (average roughly 15 years), middle-aged (39), aged (roughly 65) and long-lived (under 90).

As encoded in the germline V gene, CDR1 is SGHVS while CDR2 is FQNEAQ. The cysteine opens and the phenylalanine closes a CDR3 of 14 amino acids. Only the CDR3 part of the read is kept: 42 bases, read in frame from the first base. V loses 0 bases of germline sequence and J loses 4 bases, and the interval between the two ends is 7 bases. This clonotype has more than one count but fewer than ten. No antigen is known for it. Base qualities are not provided; no much larger clone lies one nucleotide away. The library was made by 5' RACE. TCRdb lists the instrument as Illumina HiSeq 2500. A second PCR of about 7 to 12 cycles was performed with a sample-barcoded 5' primer and a J-beta primer mix. A unique molecular identifier was introduced onto each TCR beta cDNA molecule by a template-switch 5' adaptor carrying 12 random nucleotides. Each sample yielded at least 2.5 million CDR3-containing paired-end reads. First-strand cDNA was synthesized from all RNA with the Mint cDNA synthesis kit, primed by a TRBC-specific oligonucleotide. All cDNA was treated with uracil-DNA glycosylase and then went through a first 18-cycle PCR with the universal primers M1SS and BC2_uni_R. The source study handled its data this way. For normalization, 1 million high-quality reads were randomly selected from each sample, with every read carrying a distinct molecular identifier. Reads with shared molecular identifiers were discarded instead of being binned into consensus sequences. CDR3 identification, clonotype clustering and error correction used MiTCR with a Q25 quality threshold and the strictest error-elimination algorithm. A nonparametric unseen species model with Euler transformation was used to estimate lower-bound total TCR beta diversity. TCRdb cleaned the public reads at Q25 with fastp, built clones with MiXCR and kept in-frame beta chains. Rows are combined by CDR3 protein, so each entry shows the most common genes and DNA. TCRdb's processing, not the authors', yielded these V and J calls. For this sample there are about a million distinct CDR3 sequences; around 48% appear just once. The leading ten clones occupy roughly 12% of the sample.

Donors were 35 to 40 systemically healthy Caucasian individuals from Russia aged about 6 to 100 years. Around 10 milliliters of peripheral blood were collected from each donor into EDTA-treated Vacutainer tubes. Ficoll-Paque density-gradient centrifugation was used to isolate PBMCs, with at least 7 million per sample. Total RNA was extracted from PBMCs with Trizol reagent, with at least 5 micrograms obtained per sample. The percentages of naive CD45RAhigh/CD27high T cells were determined by flow cytometry on a PBMC aliquot from every donor. The full study reports these points: Compared with the aged group, the long-lived group had more naive CD4+ T cells, fewer expanded clones and increased TCR diversity, a pattern suggesting age selection. Because donor CMV infection status was unknown, age-related changes in expanded clonotypes were potentially confounded. There was a strong correlation between observed TCR beta diversity and the percentage of naive T cells measured by flow cytometry. Estimates of total diversity based on one million sequenced T cells were regarded as lower bounds and as underestimates. Observed TCR beta diversity per million T cells fell roughly linearly with age, and a significant reduction was already apparent by age around 36. Since profiling was done on bulk unsorted PBMCs, naive and antigen-experienced compartments could not be conclusively compared.

Sequencing was done on a sample of blood. This TCR was recovered from a man younger than 40 in good health. The rearrangement combines TRBV7-8 with TRBJ2-1, with no confidently assigned D gene. The nucleotide sequence is TGTGCCAGCAGCTTAGCGTTAGATTACAATGAGCAGTTCTTC. Translation gives CASSLALDYNEQFF.